This record looks at one TCR beta chain sequence and its context. Its antigen is as yet unknown. Regions amplified from RNA transcripts were the TCR beta CDR3 regions. HTBI primers were the set used in a first-round RT-PCR of the TCR CDR3. MiXCR, run by TCRdb on the multiplex PCR reads, gives a single entry per CDR3 protein. This sample has 500,000 to 600,000 distinct CDR3 sequences, with about 46% found just once. This specimen belongs to a study of T cells in Graves' hyperthyroidism and ophthalmopathy. Lactation, pregnancy, other autoimmune disease or uncontrolled infection excluded patients. The diagnostic basis comprised clinical symptoms, serum thyroxine and TRAb, thyroid ultrasound and orbital computed tomography. Study-level points and caveats: Most expanded thyroid clonotypes above 0.001 recurred in blood.

The CDR3 sequence is 15 residues long. V lost 4 bases and J lost 3, with 16 bases in between. Germline V gives CDR1 SGHNT, CDR2 YYREEE (reference sequence). The J gene is TRBJ1-2, the V gene TRBV5-4, with D unresolved. The receptor was derived from an adult woman with Graves' disease, either hyperthyroidism or ophthalmopathy (not recorded which). Sequenced input: peripheral blood or thyroid tissue (not recorded which). CDR3 sequence: CASSTRKGAYYGYTF. The CDR3 coding sequence is TGTGCCAGCAGCACCCGAAAGGGCGCCTACTATGGCTACACCTTC.